The 13 T cell receptor beta chains presented below share a single source sample, sequenced in a study of molecular identifiers for immune sequencing clone quantification. TCRdb reanalysed the PCR reads using MiXCR and keeps one entry per CDR3 protein. The data contain some 650,000 distinct CDR3 sequences, 20% of them singletons. Sequencing was performed on naive CD8+ T cells from blood, with Jurkat cell RNA spiked in. The subset denotes: FACS-sorted CD8+CD4-CCR7+CD45RA+ naive T cells. These receptors were obtained from a human donor in good health. Some libraries in this study had Jurkat cell RNA spiked in.

The chain recombines TRBV7-9 with TRBJ1-6; D call uncertain. The V gene lost 0 bases and the J gene lost 9 bases, with 12 bases spanning the gap. CDR1 and CDR2 from the germline V gene are SEHNR and FQNEAQ (reference sequence). This CDR3 comprises 15 residues. The CDR3 sequence: CASSLAWQAGSPLHF. CDR3 sequence (DNA): TGTGCCAGCAGCTTAGCGTGGCAGGCCGGTTCACCCCTCCACTTT.

This clonotype has just a few counts. This sequence joins TRBV7-8 and TRBJ2-2, with D perhaps TRBD1 (6 bases). The CDR3 has 16 amino acids. In germline, CDR1 is SGHVS, CDR2 FQNEAQ. V shed 5 bases and J shed 1 base, with 14 bases lying between them. The CDR3 sequence is CASSREGTLNTGELFF. CDR3 in DNA: TGTGCCAGCAGCCGAGAAGGGACATTGAACACCGGGGAGCTGTTTTTT.

In this sample, this clonotype turned up many times. This chain joins TRBV14 and TRBJ2-3; 9 nucleotides align to TRBD1. CDR1 and CDR2 from the germline V gene are SGHDN and FVKESK. The junction had 7 bases not matched to a gene; V was cut back by 5 bases and J by 4 bases. This CDR3 is 15 amino acids long. The CDR3 sequence: CASSIGTGIADTQYF. DNA for the CDR3: TGTGCCAGCAGCATCGGGACAGGGATCGCAGATACGCAGTATTTT.

V is TRBV6-1 and J is TRBJ2-7, with a tentative D call TRBD1 (6 bases). Per germline, CDR1 MNHNS and CDR2 SASEGT. This CDR3 has 12 amino acids. The V gene lost 8 bases and the J gene lost 3 bases, with 11 bases spanning the gap. In DNA, the CDR3 is TGTGCCAGCGGCCTGACAGGCTACGAGCAGTACTTC. Its translation is CASGLTGYEQYF.

Concerning this clonotype itself: A clone one base away is much larger, so this may be a read error. The chain couples TRBV28 to TRBJ1-1; D is undetermined. CDR1 and CDR2 (germline): MDHEN, SYDVKM. The length of the CDR3 is 14 residues. CDR3 residues: CASSTLTSGTESFF. The CDR3 nucleotides are TGTGCCAGCAGTACGCTTACATCGGGAACTGAATCTTTCTTT.

There are many counts of this clonotype. The chain joins TRBV29-1 to TRBJ2-7; D call uncertain. There are 12 residues in the CDR3. V lost 4 bases and J lost 0, with 7 bases in between. CDR1 is SQVTM and CDR2 is ANQGSEA in the germline V gene. The CDR3 sequence: CSVVSDSYEQYF. DNA of the CDR3: TGCAGCGTTGTGTCAGACTCCTACGAGCAGTACTTC.

This clonotype was detected ten times or more. The chain recombines TRBV10-3 with TRBJ1-1; a weak D match, TRBD1 (6 bases). Germline CDR1 is ENHRY and CDR2 is SYGVKD. Trimming cost V 11 bases and J 2 bases, with 21 bases left between them. The CDR3 is made up of 15 amino acids. The CDR3 DNA reads TGTGCCGTAATGGGACAAGCGGGGAAAAACACTGAAGCTTTCTTT. This translates into CAVMGQAGKNTEAFF.

Many counts were recorded for this clonotype. The rearrangement joins TRBV3-1 to TRBJ1-5; 7 bases match TRBD1. Trimming cost V 0 bases and J 6 bases; bases outside gene matches: 5. Germline V CDR1 and CDR2: LGHDT, YNNKEL (reference sequence). This CDR3 contains 15 residues. CDR3 amino acids: CASSQDGQGVQPQHF. CDR3 DNA: TGTGCCAGCAGCCAAGATGGGCAGGGGGTTCAGCCCCAGCATTTT.

This clonotype occurred many times. J is TRBJ2-1 and V is TRBV6-1; D is unresolved. The CDR3 contains 11 residues. From germline, CDR1 is MNHNS and CDR2 SASEGT. V lost 6 bases to trimming and J lost 5 bases, with 5 bases between them. This CDR3 reads CASRDNNEQFF. DNA of the CDR3: TGTGCCAGCAGAGATAACAATGAGCAGTTCTTC.

This clonotype was counted many times. This chain links TRBV27 with TRBJ2-7; 10 bases agree with TRBD1. The CDR3 loop spans 15 amino acids. CDR1 and CDR2 from the germline V gene are MNHEY and SMNVEV (reference sequence). V trimming: 2 bases; J trimming: 2 bases; junction bases outside the gene matches: 3. DNA for the CDR3: TGTGCCAGCAGTTTAATGGGGACAGGGGCCTACGAGCAGTACTTC. It specifies CASSLMGTGAYEQYF.

This clonotype came up many times. This chain connects TRBV7-2 to TRBJ1-1; D is ambiguous. The CDR3 is 15 amino acids. Germline V gives CDR1 SGHTA, CDR2 FQGNSA. Trimming cost V 0 bases and J 0 bases, with 8 bases left between them. CDR3 amino acids: CASSLASSLNTEAFF. CDR3 bases: TGTGCCAGCAGCTTAGCCAGCAGCCTGAACACTGAAGCTTTCTTT.

This clonotype came up a few times. V and J are TRBV6-6 and TRBJ2-3, with TRBD2 identical over 9 bases. Germline CDR1 is MNHNY and CDR2 is SVGAGI (reference sequence). Unmatched junction bases numbered 10, after V lost 0 bases and J lost 6 bases. This CDR3 contains 17 residues. CDR3 DNA sequence: TGTGCCAGCAGTTACTCCCCCGTTGCGGGGGGGCCTGATACGCAGTATTTT. Residues: CASSYSPVAGGPDTQYF.

As to this clonotype: This may stem from a read error, because a much larger clone lies one nucleotide away. The V gene is TRBV25-1, the J gene TRBJ2-7, with 7 bases that match TRBD1. The CDR3 runs 15 residues. Germline V CDR1 and CDR2: MGHDK, SYGVNS. The CDR3 here is CTSSDSQGVHNEQYF. The CDR3 DNA is TGTACCAGCAGTGATTCCCAGGGGGTCCACAACGAGCAGTACTTC.